This T cell receptor (beta chain) was documented in a study of vaccination and CD4 T cells after COVID-19. Described treatment: 10-day PBMC culture with coronavirus spike peptide pools or control peptides (ViraFEST assay). Germline assignment: CDR1 MGHDK and CDR2 SYGVNS. V was pared by 7 bases and J by 0 bases, with 12 bases between. The CDR3 is 14 residues long. The assay that was used to sequence DNA from cultured CD4+ T cells was the Oncomine TCR Beta short-read assay. The template was genomic DNA from cultured CD4+ T cells. TCRdb re-called the PCR reads with MiXCR, one entry per CDR3 protein. The table shows about 21,000 distinct CDR3 sequences, with about 45% occurring only once. Comments on this clonotype: No antigen is known for it.

This chain uses TRBV25-1 with TRBJ2-5; possible D gene TRBD1, 6 bases. Material: CD4+ T cells from blood, cultured in vitro. The TCR comes from a human donor who had recovered from COVID-19. CDR3 sequence: CASNPRTDQETQYF. The CDR3, as DNA: TGTGCCAGCAATCCTCGGACAGACCAAGAGACCCAGTACTTC.